These 13 T cell receptor beta chains originate from one sample sequenced in a study of T cells after yellow fever vaccination. TCRdb itself ran the 5' RACE reads through MiXCR, one entry per CDR3 protein. The repertoire includes 200,000 to 300,000 distinct CDR3 sequences, approximately 6.7% of them detected once, and around 1% sits in the top ten. Sample: CD4+ T cells sorted from PBMCs, taken on the day of the yellow fever booster vaccination. These receptors all stem from a young man who received the YFV17D yellow fever vaccine.

This clonotype was detected many times. The chain couples TRBV27 to TRBJ2-7, with D tentatively TRBD1 (5 bases). The CDR3 sequence is 15 residues long. Germline values: CDR1 MNHEY, CDR2 SMNVEV (reference sequence). Trimming shortened V by 4 bases and J by 5 bases, and 18 bases separated the two germline ends. CDR3 nucleotide sequence: TGTGCCAGCAGTTCCGTAGGCCTTGGGGCCAACGAGCAGTACTTC. Its translation is CASSSVGLGANEQYF.

This clonotype was detected a few times. The chain links TRBV20-1 to TRBJ1-3, with D tentatively TRBD1 (5 bases). V lost 3 bases and J 6 bases, leaving 12 bases between the germline ends. Germline loops: CDR1 DFQATT, CDR2 SNEGSKA (reference sequence). The CDR3 is made up of 13 amino acids. This CDR3 is CSASFGAENTIYF. Written as DNA, the CDR3 is TGCAGTGCTAGCTTCGGGGCGGAAAACACCATATATTTT.

This clonotype has ten or more counts. The chain couples TRBV4-2 to TRBJ2-5; D is unclear. The germline V gene encodes CDR1 LGHNA and CDR2 YNFKEQ. V lost 1 base and J lost 2, with 8 bases in between. The CDR3 is made up of 14 amino acids. CDR3 sequence: CASSQASPQETQYF. CDR3 coding DNA: TGTGCCAGCAGCCAAGCTAGTCCTCAAGAGACCCAGTACTTC.

This clonotype was found many times. V gene TRBV7-2 combines with J gene TRBJ2-1; D gene ambiguous. The germline V and J ends were trimmed by 5 bases and 4 bases, with 15 bases remaining between them. The CDR3 loop spans 15 amino acids. Germline CDR1 SGHTA, CDR2 FQGNSA. This CDR3 is CASSPALTQYNEQFF. CDR3 nucleotides: TGTGCCAGCAGCCCGGCCCTGACACAGTACAATGAGCAGTTCTTC.

This clonotype appeared a few times. The V and J genes are TRBV20-1 and TRBJ2-3; the match to TRBD2 covers 9 bases. Germline V gene sequence: CDR1 DFQATT, CDR2 SNEGSKA (reference sequence). CDR3 length: 16 residues. V trimming: 1 base; J trimming: 1 base; junction bases outside the gene matches: 6. Here the CDR3 reads CSARVGASGGTDTQYF. CDR3 in DNA: TGCAGTGCTAGAGTCGGGGCTAGCGGGGGCACAGATACGCAGTATTTT.

This clonotype was detected ten times or more. This sequence joins TRBV12-3 or TRBV12-4 and TRBJ1-4; TRBD1 aligns across 7 bases. Losses at the gene ends were 5 bases for V and 7 bases for J; bases not matched to a gene: 1. The CDR3 consists of 12 residues. DNA for the CDR3: TGTGCCAGCAGTACAGGGGTTGAAAAACTGTTTTTT. Protein sequence: CASSTGVEKLFF.

The chain uses TRBV5-4 and TRBJ2-7; TRBD2 matches at 8 bases. The germline CDR1 and CDR2 sequences are SGHNT and YYREEE (reference sequence). V dropped 2 bases and J dropped 4; count of bases not matched to a gene: 5. This CDR3 has 14 amino acids. The CDR3 protein is CASSFAGGGYEQYF. CDR3 in DNA: TGTGCCAGCAGCTTTGCGGGAGGCGGGTACGAGCAGTACTTC.

The rearrangement links TRBV4-3 to TRBJ2-7, with D tentatively TRBD1 or TRBD2 (5 bases each). Trimming removed 0 bases from V and 6 bases from J, with 18 bases in between. Germline V gives CDR1 LGHNA, CDR2 YSLEER. The CDR3 is 16 residues long. The DNA of the CDR3 is TGCGCCAGCAGCCAAGACCGGGACCTCCCTACTCGCGAGCAGTACTTC. Protein product: CASSQDRDLPTREQYF.

At least ten counts were recorded for this clonotype. The rearrangement uses TRBV28 and TRBJ2-1; D unclear. The germline gives CDR1 MDHEN, CDR2 SYDVKM. V lost 6 bases, J lost 10 bases, and 16 bases lay in between. This CDR3 has 13 amino acids. The CDR3 sequence is CASRSGQGGEQFF. The CDR3 nucleotides read TGTGCCAGCAGATCCGGCCAAGGTGGAGAGCAGTTCTTC.

This clonotype has more than one count but fewer than ten. The V and J genes are TRBV6-1 and TRBJ2-5; 8 nucleotides agree with TRBD1. V was clipped by 6 bases and J by 4 bases; unmatched bases: 7. The CDR3 is 14 residues long. CDR1 MNHNS and CDR2 SASEGT come from the germline V gene. CDR3 sequence (DNA): TGTGCCAGCAGGGACAGGACAGGGAGAGAGACCCAGTACTTC. As protein: CASRDRTGRETQYF.

This clonotype occurred a few times. The rearrangement links TRBV12-3 or TRBV12-4 to TRBJ2-7, with D maybe TRBD2 (5 bases). The CDR3 is 13 residues long. V lost 6 bases to trimming and J lost 6 bases, with 15 bases between them. In DNA form, the CDR3 reads TGTGCCAGCAGCCCTATCGGGGTTGGCGAGCAGTACTTC. It is translated as CASSPIGVGEQYF.

The CDR3 bases are TGCAGTGCTAGAATACAGGGAGGCACTGAAGCTTTCTTT. The encoded protein is CSARIQGGTEAFF. The chain is built from TRBV20-1 and TRBJ1-1, with D possibly being TRBD1 (6 bases). CDR1 is DFQATT and CDR2 is SNEGSKA in the germline V gene (reference sequence). This CDR3 comprises 13 residues. V was pared by 2 bases and J by 4 bases, with 11 bases between.

The sample holds a few counts of this clonotype. J is TRBJ1-1 and V is TRBV7-8, with D uncertain. Germline V CDR1 and CDR2: SGHVS, FQNEAQ. V dropped 5 bases and J dropped 3 bases, with 13 bases sitting between them. This CDR3 comprises 14 residues. In DNA, the CDR3 is TGTGCCAGCAGCCCGACGTCCGGGGACACTGAAGCTTTCTTT. Amino acid sequence: CASSPTSGDTEAFF.